This T cell receptor beta chain was obtained from a study of cytomegalovirus exposure and HLA in healthy donors. Study overall: About 85 million unique TCRs from HLA-typed donors were held in an early release of data.

Trimming took off 4 bases at V and 8 bases at J, with 10 bases between the two ends. Germline values: CDR1 SGHNT, CDR2 YYREEE (reference sequence). This CDR3 comprises 12 residues. Researchers ran the PCR with 60 Vbeta and 13 Jbeta primers. Sequencing was performed with immunoSEQ multiplex PCR; in TCRdb, only in-frame clones are kept and a portion is missing. The data contain about 78,000 clones, about 80% of them singletons. The TCR originated in a man in his forties or fifties in good health and CMV-seropositive. Sample: PBMCs. The rearrangement uses TRBV5-4 and TRBJ2-1; no clear D gene. CDR3 in DNA: TGTGCCAGCAGCCCCTGGCTGGATGAGCAGTTCTTC. Its translation: CASSPWLDEQFF.